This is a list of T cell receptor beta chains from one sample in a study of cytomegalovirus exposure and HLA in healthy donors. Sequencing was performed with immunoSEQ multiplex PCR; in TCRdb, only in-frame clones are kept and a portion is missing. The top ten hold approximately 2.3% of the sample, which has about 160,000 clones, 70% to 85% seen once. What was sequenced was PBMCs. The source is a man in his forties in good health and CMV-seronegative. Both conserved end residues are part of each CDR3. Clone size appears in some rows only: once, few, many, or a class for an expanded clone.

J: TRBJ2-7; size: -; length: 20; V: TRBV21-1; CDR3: CASRCGDLETPGQGRYEQYF
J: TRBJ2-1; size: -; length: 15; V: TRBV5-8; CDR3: CASSLVSVKGNEQFF
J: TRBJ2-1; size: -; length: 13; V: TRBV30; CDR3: CACAKSSGGEQFF
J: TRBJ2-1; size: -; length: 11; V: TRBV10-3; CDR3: CAISEGQVRFF
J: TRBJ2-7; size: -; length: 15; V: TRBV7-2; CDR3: CASSLVLGKDYEQYF
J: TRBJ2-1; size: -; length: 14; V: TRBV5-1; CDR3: CASSPTTGGNEQFF
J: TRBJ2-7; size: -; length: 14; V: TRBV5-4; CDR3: CASSFSGRGYEQYF
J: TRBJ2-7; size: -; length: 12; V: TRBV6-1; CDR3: CASSLNPYEQYF
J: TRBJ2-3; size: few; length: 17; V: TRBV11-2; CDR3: CASSLEGGGSGRDTQYF
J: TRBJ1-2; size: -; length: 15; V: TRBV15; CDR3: CATSIRGGGLNGYTF
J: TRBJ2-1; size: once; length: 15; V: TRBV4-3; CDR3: CASSQDDRANNEQFF
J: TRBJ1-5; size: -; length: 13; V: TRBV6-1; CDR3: CASSSSGNQPQHF
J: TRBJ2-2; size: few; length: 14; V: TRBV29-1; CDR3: CSVGAGGSTGELFF
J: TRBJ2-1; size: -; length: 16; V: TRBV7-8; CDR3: CASSLTSPGPYNEQFF
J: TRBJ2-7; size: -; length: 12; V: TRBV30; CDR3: CAWKGGLAEQYF
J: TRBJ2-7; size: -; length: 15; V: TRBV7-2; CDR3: CASSLSSGSSYEQYF
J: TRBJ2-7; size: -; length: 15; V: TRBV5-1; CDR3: CASSASGRAGYEQYF
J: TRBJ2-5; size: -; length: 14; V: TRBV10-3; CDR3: CAISTSGSQETQYF
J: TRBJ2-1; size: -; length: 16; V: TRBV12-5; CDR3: CASGQRQGAKYNEQFF
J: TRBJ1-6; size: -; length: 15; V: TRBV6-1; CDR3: CASSEGAPYNSPLHF
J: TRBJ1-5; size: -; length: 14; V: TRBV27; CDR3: CASSLSNRGQPQHF
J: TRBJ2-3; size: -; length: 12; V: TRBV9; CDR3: CASSPTGDTQYF
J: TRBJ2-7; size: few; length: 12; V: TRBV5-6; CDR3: CASSPGRHEQYF
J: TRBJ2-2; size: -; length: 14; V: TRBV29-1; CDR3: CSVRRAGPTGELFF
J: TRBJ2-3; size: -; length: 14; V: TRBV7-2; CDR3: CASSLVSGTDTQYF
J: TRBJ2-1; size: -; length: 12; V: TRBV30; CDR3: CALRQRDVEQFF
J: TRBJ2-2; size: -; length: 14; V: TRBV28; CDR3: CASRLSQGTGELFF
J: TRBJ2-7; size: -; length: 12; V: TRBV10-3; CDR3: CAMGRGSYEQYF
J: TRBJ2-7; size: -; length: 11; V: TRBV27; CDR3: CASSILGEQYF
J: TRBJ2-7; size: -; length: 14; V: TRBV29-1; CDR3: CSVGPTSGGTERYF
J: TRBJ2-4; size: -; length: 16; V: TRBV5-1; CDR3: CASSPRDTIAKNIQYF
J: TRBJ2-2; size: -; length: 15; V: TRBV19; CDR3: CASRARTGGSGELFF
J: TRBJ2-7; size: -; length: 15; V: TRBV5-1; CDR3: CASSLGLAGSYEQYF
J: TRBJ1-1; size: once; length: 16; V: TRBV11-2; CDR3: CASSLETGHRNTEAFF
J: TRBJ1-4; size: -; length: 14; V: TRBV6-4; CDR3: CASSPTGGSEKLFF
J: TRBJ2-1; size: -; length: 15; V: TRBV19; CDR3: CASSVQGGIYNEQFF
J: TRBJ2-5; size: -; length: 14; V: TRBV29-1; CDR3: CSVEVTSGGGTQYF
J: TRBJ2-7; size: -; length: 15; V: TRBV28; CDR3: CASSLRQGLSYEQYF
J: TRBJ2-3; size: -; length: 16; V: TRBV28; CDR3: CASTEGTSGFGDTQYF
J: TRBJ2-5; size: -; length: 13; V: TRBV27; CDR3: CASSPTVGETQYF
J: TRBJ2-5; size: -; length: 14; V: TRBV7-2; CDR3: CASSKGLGKETQYF
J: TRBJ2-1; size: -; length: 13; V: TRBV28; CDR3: CASSPGTLNEQFF
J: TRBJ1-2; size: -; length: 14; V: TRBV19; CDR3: CASSITGVNYGYTF
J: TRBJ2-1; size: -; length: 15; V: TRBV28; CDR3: CASSLAGESYNEQFF
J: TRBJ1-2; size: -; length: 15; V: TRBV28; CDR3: CASKVGVATNYGYTF
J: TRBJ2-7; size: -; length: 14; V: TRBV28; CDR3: CASILRQGTYEQYF
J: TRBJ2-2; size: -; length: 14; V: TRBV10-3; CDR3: CAITGQEDTGELFF
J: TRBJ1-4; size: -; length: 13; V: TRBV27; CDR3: CASRGGGDEKLFF
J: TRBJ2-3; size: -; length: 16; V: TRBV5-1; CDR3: CASSLSGTGGSDTQYF
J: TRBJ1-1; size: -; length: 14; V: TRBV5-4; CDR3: CASSLIGRDTEAFF
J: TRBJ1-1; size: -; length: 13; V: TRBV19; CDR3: CATVTVMNTEAFF